The present TCR beta chain was sequenced within a study of T cell responses to AZD1222 COVID-19 vaccine. With respect to this clone: Its antigen remains unknown.

Looked up from germline, CDR1 is SGHTA and CDR2 is FQGNSA. This CDR3 contains 15 residues. V was shortened by 4 bases and J by 0 bases, with 10 bases between the two germline ends. Profiled with immunoSEQ multiplex PCR; TCRdb holds only in-frame clones, not every one. The table records over 95,000 clones, approximately 90% of them present only once. Study-wide points: White British people made up most donors, females outnumbered males, and clonal diversity was possibly underestimated. No day 14 peak samples; only post-peak repertoires were characterized. Spike-wide vaccine-associated CD4 TCRs dominated at 160-218 and 743-854.

The input for sequencing was peripheral blood, taken on day 0 of AZD1222 vaccination. The sequence was obtained from an adult in good health. The chain carries TRBV7-2 and TRBJ2-1, with a weak D call TRBD2 (5 bases). The CDR3: CASSSAASSYNEQFF. The CDR3, as DNA: TGTGCCAGCAGCTCAGCGGCTAGCTCCTACAATGAGCAGTTCTTC.